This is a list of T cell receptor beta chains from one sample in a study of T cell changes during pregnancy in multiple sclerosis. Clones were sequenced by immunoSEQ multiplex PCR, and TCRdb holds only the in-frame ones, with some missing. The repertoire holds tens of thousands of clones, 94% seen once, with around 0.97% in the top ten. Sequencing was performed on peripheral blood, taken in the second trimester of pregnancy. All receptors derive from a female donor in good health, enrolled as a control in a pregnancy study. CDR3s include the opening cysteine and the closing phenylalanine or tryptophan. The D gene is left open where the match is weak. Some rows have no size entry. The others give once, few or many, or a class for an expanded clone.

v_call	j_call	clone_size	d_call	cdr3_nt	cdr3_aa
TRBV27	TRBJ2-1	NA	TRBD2	TGTGCCAGCAGCCCCCCCATCGGACTAGCGGGAGTGGTGAATGAGCAGTTCTTC	CASSPPIGLAGVVNEQFF
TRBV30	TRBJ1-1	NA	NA	TGTGCCCTACTTAACACTGAAGCTTTCTTT	CALLNTEAFF
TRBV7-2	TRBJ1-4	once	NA	TGTGCCAGCAGCTTAGGGACAGCTAATGAAAAACTGTTTTTT	CASSLGTANEKLFF
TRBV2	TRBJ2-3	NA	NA	TGTGCCAGGAGCGCGGCTATAGGCACAGATACGCAGTATTTT	CARSAAIGTDTQYF
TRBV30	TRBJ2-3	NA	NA	TGTGCCTGGAGTGGGCCGGGGGGCGCAGATACGCAGTATTTT	CAWSGPGGADTQYF
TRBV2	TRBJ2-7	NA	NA	TGTGCCAGCAGTTCCGAGGCAAGCGGCCCTTACGAGCAGTACTTC	CASSSEASGPYEQYF
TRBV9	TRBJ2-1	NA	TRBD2	TGTGCCAGCAGCGCGGGGGGAAAGGGTGAGCAGTTCTTC	CASSAGGKGEQFF
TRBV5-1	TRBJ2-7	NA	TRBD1	TGCGCCAGCAGGTGGACAGGTTCTTACGAGCAGTACTTC	CASRWTGSYEQYF
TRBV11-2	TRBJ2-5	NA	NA	TGTGCCAGCAGCCCCGGGACAAAAAAAGAGACCCAGTACTTC	CASSPGTKKETQYF
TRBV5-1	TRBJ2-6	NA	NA	TGCGCCAGCGTCCCGGGGTATACTTCAGGCTCTGGGGCCAACGTCCTGACTTTC	CASVPGYTSGSGANVLTF